The source of this T cell receptor beta chain is a study of OX40 agonist ivuxolimab in advanced cancers. Clones were sequenced by immunoSEQ multiplex PCR, and TCRdb holds only the in-frame ones, with some missing. In the table there are roughly 60,000 clones, roughly 93% of which are singletons. The germline V gene has CDR1 MGHRA and CDR2 YSYEKL. With 4 bases removed from V and 1 base from J, the gap between germline ends came to 10 bases. This CDR3 is 14 amino acids long. This clone was seen a single time. The chain couples TRBV4-1 to TRBJ1-2; no firm D call. The TCR sequence derives from an adult with an advanced solid tumor such as melanoma, head and neck, liver or kidney cancer. The sequenced sample was CD4+ or CD8+ T cells sorted from blood, obtained in a trial of the OX40 agonist ivuxolimab. The CDR3 bases are TGCGCCAGCAGCCTAGACACCCGTAACTATGGCTACACCTTC. Its protein product is CASSLDTRNYGYTF.